These 15 T cell receptor beta chains came from one sample sequenced in a study of blood T cell repertoires in COVID-19. The assay was immunoSEQ multiplex PCR, and TCRdb's table has in-frame clones only and misses some. Among about 370,000 clones listed, more than 80% were seen once. Material: PBMCs or T cells enriched from blood (not recorded which). Receptor source: a man aged 18 to 30 who had recovered from COVID-19.

CDR3 residues: CASRPLAAPTGELFF. In DNA, the CDR3 is TGTGCCAGCAGACCTCTAGCGGCCCCCACCGGGGAGCTGTTTTTT. V is TRBV6-5 and J is TRBJ2-2, with TRBD2 matching over 7 bases. Germline CDR1 reads MNHEY; CDR2 reads SVGAGI. V dropped 6 bases and J dropped 4; count of bases not matched to a gene: 8. The CDR3 loop spans 15 amino acids.

This chain uses TRBV12-3 or TRBV12-4 with TRBJ2-7; D gene unclear. V was pared by 2 bases and J by 7 bases, with 6 bases between. This CDR3 is built from 11 residues. For the CDR3, the DNA is TGTGCCAGCAGTTTATCCAGGGAGCAGTACTTC. Translation gives CASSLSREQYF.

The V call is TRBV5-1, the J call TRBJ2-4; D may be TRBD1 (5 bases). Germline-derived CDR1 and CDR2 are SGHRS and YFSETQ. This CDR3 is 13 amino acids long. V gave up 3 bases and J gave up 8 bases, with 12 bases separating them. In DNA, the CDR3 is TGCGCCAGCAGCTACCGTATAGGGGACATTCAGTACTTC. This gives the protein CASSYRIGDIQYF.

This clone was picked up one time. One junction end disagrees with the germline gene, perhaps due to a read error. The rearrangement joins TRBV2 to TRBJ2-7; TRBD1 agrees at 11 bases. The CDR3 extends over 14 amino acids. Germline lookup yields CDR1 SNHLY and CDR2 FYNNEI. The CDR3: CASKEDRGPYEQYF. In nucleotides, the CDR3 is TGTGCCAGCAAGGAGGACAGGGGGCCCTACGAGCAGTATTTC. The whole variable domain, filled in from reference TRBV2 and TRBJ2-7, reads EPEVTQTPSHQVTQMGQEVILRCVPISNHLYFYWYRQILGQKVEFLVSFYNNEISEKSEIFDDQFSVERPDGSNFTLKIRSTKLEDSAMYFCASKEDRGPYEQYFGPGTRLTVT.

This clone was detected once. The rearrangement uses TRBV19 and TRBJ2-7, with TRBD2 matching 9 bases. Germline CDR1 reads LNHDA; CDR2 reads SQIVND (reference sequence). The V gene end was trimmed by 1 base and the J gene end by 4 bases; junction bases not matched to a gene: 8. The CDR3 extends over 16 amino acids. In DNA form, the CDR3 reads TGTGCCAGTAGTATAGCTGGTAGCGGGAGTGAGTACGAGCAGTACTTC. Its translation is CASSIAGSGSEYEQYF.

This sequence joins TRBV6-5 and TRBJ1-4, with TRBD1 as a possible D gene (5 bases). Germline V CDR1 and CDR2: MNHEY, SVGAGI. V was clipped by 2 bases and J by 4 bases, with 8 bases between them. The CDR3 loop spans 14 amino acids. CDR3 in DNA: TGTGCCAGCAGTTACAGGGGCAGTAATGAAAAACTGTTTTTT. This sequence encodes CASSYRGSNEKLFF.

J is TRBJ2-7 and V is TRBV18; 9 positions match TRBD1. The ends lost 11 bases at V and 4 bases at J; junction bases unmatched: 6. CDR1 KGHSH and CDR2 LQKENI come from the germline V gene. The CDR3 runs 12 residues. In DNA, the CDR3 is TGTGCCGCAGGGACAGGGCCATACGAGCAGTACTTC. Its protein is CAAGTGPYEQYF. Based on the CDR3 plus reference TRBV18 and TRBJ2-7, the full variable domain is NAGVMQNPRHLVRRRGQEARLRCSPMKGHSHVYWYRQLPEEGLKFMVYLQKENIIDESGMPKERFSAEFPKEGPSILRIQQVVRGDSAAYFCAAGTGPYEQYFGPGTRLTVT.

V is TRBV11-2 and J is TRBJ2-7; 10 bases line up with TRBD2. Germline CDR1 is SGHAT and CDR2 is FQNNGV. The V and J ends lost 1 base and 6 bases, in that order; junction bases with no gene match: 6. CDR3 length: 15 amino acids. As DNA, the CDR3 is TGTGCCAGCAGCTTAGGATCTAGCGGGGGACGCGAGCAGTACTTC. Translation gives CASSLGSSGGREQYF.

The chain combines TRBV25-1 with TRBJ1-2, with D maybe TRBD1 (5 bases). CDR1 and CDR2 from the germline V gene are MGHDK and SYGVNS. V lost 6 bases to trimming and J lost 0 bases, with 14 bases between them. The CDR3 is 15 residues long. CDR3 sequence reads: CASSLWGVSNYGYTF. CDR3 DNA: TGTGCCAGCAGCCTCTGGGGGGTTTCTAACTATGGCTACACCTTC.

This chain connects TRBV7-8 to TRBJ1-5; no clear D. Germline CDR1 is SGHVS and CDR2 is FQNEAQ. Trimming pared 3 bases from V and 7 bases from J, leaving 7 bases between. This CDR3 region has 12 residues. The CDR3 DNA sequence: TGTGCCAGCAGCTTGACGGGGCAGCCCCAGCATTTT. This encodes CASSLTGQPQHF.

V is TRBV2 and J is TRBJ1-1; TRBD1 is a possible D gene (6 bases). Germline assignment: CDR1 SNHLY and CDR2 FYNNEI. V dropped 3 bases and J dropped 9 bases, with 11 bases sitting between them. The CDR3 extends over 12 amino acids. The CDR3 region has the DNA TGTGCCAGCAGTGACCTCGGACAGCAAGCTTTCTTT. This sequence encodes CASSDLGQQAFF.

The chain recombines TRBV24-1 with TRBJ2-1, with 14 positions matching TRBD2. Losses at the gene ends were 4 bases for V and 7 bases for J; bases not matched to a gene: 8. The CDR3 runs 17 residues. The germline V gene has CDR1 KGHDR and CDR2 SFDVKD. This CDR3 is CATSDGTSGGRGNEQFF. The CDR3, as DNA: TGTGCCACCAGTGACGGGACTAGCGGGGGCCGGGGGAATGAGCAGTTCTTC.

The gene calls are TRBV7-9 and TRBJ1-1; D is possibly TRBD1 (6 bases). Germline assignment: CDR1 SEHNR and CDR2 FQNEAQ (reference sequence). The CDR3 covers 12 residues. The V end lost 5 bases, the J end lost 10 bases, and 14 bases lay between the germline ends. The DNA of the CDR3 is TGTGCCAGCAGCCAAAGACAGGCCCGAGCTTTCTTT. It encodes CASSQRQARAFF.

This chain links TRBV5-4 with TRBJ1-2, with a tentative D call TRBD1 (5 bases). There are 14 residues in the CDR3. V was clipped by 4 bases and J by 3 bases, with 13 bases between them. Germline V gene sequence: CDR1 SGHNT, CDR2 YYREEE (reference sequence). For the CDR3, the DNA is TGTGCCAGCAGCCAGGGAGGGGCCCACTATGGCTACACCTTC. Translated, it gives CASSQGGAHYGYTF.

The chain links TRBV11-2 to TRBJ1-6; no reliable D call. The CDR3 covers 14 residues. CDR1 is SGHAT, CDR2 FQNNGV, per germline. Trimming removed 8 bases from V and 6 bases from J, with 14 bases in between. The CDR3 DNA reads TGTGCCAGCGGACCGGGTGCGGGTAATTCACCCCTCCACTTT. Its translation: CASGPGAGNSPLHF.